One and the same sample provided the 12 T cell receptor beta chains below, sequenced in a study of CD8 T cells in ankylosing spondylitis. TCRdb re-analysed the 5' RACE reads in MiXCR, keeping a single row per CDR3 protein. The data contain some 37,000 distinct CDR3 sequences, 13% of them seen just once; the ten biggest clones take up more than 25%. Sample: synovial fluid, either unsorted or a sorted T cell fraction (not recorded which). These receptor sequences come from a male donor with ankylosing spondylitis.

This clonotype was counted a few times. This chain connects TRBV6-5 to TRBJ2-1; D perhaps matches TRBD2 (5 bases). Germline V gene sequence: CDR1 MNHEY, CDR2 SVGAGI. The CDR3 totals 16 residues. Trimming shortened V by 0 bases and J by 3 bases, and 12 bases separated the two germline ends. For the CDR3, the DNA is TGTGCCAGCAGTTACTCGAGACTACCACACTACAATGAGCAGTTCTTC. Protein product: CASSYSRLPHYNEQFF.

This clonotype was observed a few times. The chain recombines TRBV5-5 with TRBJ2-2; 9 nucleotides agree with TRBD1. CDR3 length: 15 amino acids. The V gene end was trimmed by 2 bases and the J gene end by 5 bases; junction bases not matched to a gene: 4. Germline V gives CDR1 SGHKS, CDR2 YYEKEE (reference sequence). CDR3 sequence: CASSFYRGQTGELFF. CDR3 DNA: TGTGCCAGCAGCTTTTACAGGGGGCAAACCGGGGAGCTGTTTTTT. The variable domain in full, with the rest retrieved from reference TRBV5-5 and TRBJ2-2, is DAGVTQSPTHLIKTRGQQVTLRCSPISGHKSVSWYQQVLGQGPQFIFQYYEKEERGRGNFPDRFSARQFPNYSSELNVNALLLGDSALYLCASSFYRGQTGELFFGEGSRLTVL.

The gene calls are TRBV7-6 and TRBJ2-7; perhaps D is TRBD1 or TRBD2 (5 bases each). The V gene lost 5 bases and the J gene lost 7 bases, with 18 bases spanning the gap. The CDR3 runs 14 residues. Looked up from germline, CDR1 is SGHVS and CDR2 is FNYEAQ. Here the CDR3 reads CASSLGPRVWEQYF. The CDR3, as DNA: TGTGCCAGCAGCCTGGGGCCGAGGGTTTGGGAGCAGTACTTC.

This clonotype was seen a few times. This chain links TRBV5-6 with TRBJ1-2; no firm D call. Deletions cut 3 bases from V and 1 base from J, with 7 bases between. The germline V gene has CDR1 SGHDT and CDR2 YYEEEE. There are 13 residues in the CDR3. CDR3 DNA: TGTGCCAGCAGCTCTGGGGTTAACTATGGCTACACCTTC. It encodes CASSSGVNYGYTF.

Comment on this clonotype: This may come from a read error, since a much larger clone is one base off. The chain recombines TRBV2 with TRBJ1-1, with D tentatively TRBD1 (6 bases). V was clipped by 5 bases and J by 9 bases, with 16 bases between them. The length of the CDR3 is 13 residues. CDR1 is SNHLY, CDR2 FYNNEI, per germline. For the CDR3, the DNA is TGTGCCAGCAGTCCAGGGGATGGGACTAAAGCTTTCTTT. This sequence encodes CASSPGDGTKAFF.

The rearrangement joins TRBV20-1 to TRBJ2-4, with 11 bases matching TRBD1. The CDR3 spans 14 residues. Looked up from germline, CDR1 is DFQATT and CDR2 is SNEGSKA (reference sequence). J gave up 6 bases and V 6 bases, and 7 bases lay outside the gene matches. In DNA, the CDR3 is TGCAGTGCACCGGGACAGGGGGAGGGAAACATTCAGTACTTC. Its translation: CSAPGQGEGNIQYF.

This clonotype has only a few counts. The CDR3 DNA reads as TGTGCCACCATCGACGGATCAACTGGGGCCCAGCATTTT. Its translation is CATIDGSTGAQHF. J is TRBJ1-5 and V is TRBV24-1; the D is unclear. The CDR3 is made up of 13 amino acids. From germline, CDR1 is KGHDR and CDR2 SFDVKD. The ends were cut back, 8 bases at V and 11 bases at J, with 18 bases in the middle.

This chain connects TRBV7-6 to TRBJ2-7; D unresolved. The V end lost 2 bases, the J end lost 4 bases, and 12 bases lay between the germline ends. Germline CDR1 SGHVS, CDR2 FNYEAQ. CDR3 size: 14 residues. The CDR3 is CASSLSSRAYEQYF. CDR3 in DNA: TGTGCCAGCAGCTTAAGTTCACGGGCGTACGAGCAGTACTTC.

This clonotype has a count of ten or more. V gene TRBV4-2 combines with J gene TRBJ2-3; TRBD2 agrees at 11 bases. After removal of 2 bases from V and 4 bases from J, the junction contained 5 bases not matched to a gene. The CDR3 consists of 16 residues. CDR1 and CDR2 from the germline V gene are LGHNA and YNFKEQ. DNA of the CDR3: TGTGCCAGCAGCCAAACTAGCGGGGGAGGTCCAGATACGCAGTATTTT. Its protein is CASSQTSGGGPDTQYF.

The CDR3 region is CASSLAGSRAEQYF. The CDR3 region has the DNA TGTGCCAGCAGTTTAGCGGGATCGAGGGCCGAGCAGTACTTC. The V and J genes are TRBV28 and TRBJ2-7, with D possibly matching TRBD2 (6 bases). The length of the CDR3 is 14 residues. In germline, CDR1 is MDHEN, CDR2 SYDVKM. V lost 2 bases and J 6 bases, leaving 14 bases between the germline ends.

The DNA for the CDR3 is TGCAGTGCTAGTCCTAGCGGGGGGCGGGGTGAGACCCAGTACTTC. Translated, it gives CSASPSGGRGETQYF. V usage is TRBV20-1 and J usage is TRBJ2-5, with 11 bases identical to TRBD2. Germline CDR1 reads DFQATT; CDR2 reads SNEGSKA (reference sequence). The CDR3 is 15 amino acids. Unmatched junction bases numbered 8, after V lost 3 bases and J lost 5 bases.

This clonotype showed up just a few times. The chain has TRBV15 and TRBJ2-5, with no clear D. CDR3 size: 14 residues. Trimming left V 2 bases short and J 4 bases short, with 11 bases between. Per the germline V gene, CDR1 is LNHNV and CDR2 is YYDKDF (reference sequence). CDR3 bases: TGTGCCACCAGCAGACTAAATAAGGGAGAGACCCAGTACTTC. It translates to CATSRLNKGETQYF.